This record concerns one T cell receptor (beta chain) sequence. Within the sample, other DNA sequences also encode this same CDR3. The data were taken from a study of T cell changes during pregnancy in multiple sclerosis. The CDR3 is made up of 12 amino acids. The V gene's germline CDR1 is KGHSH and CDR2 LQKENI. With 8 bases removed from V and 4 bases from J, the gap between germline ends came to 9 bases. The repertoire was sequenced with immunoSEQ multiplex PCR; TCRdb's copy has only in-frame clones and lacks some. The sample records fewer than 40,000 clones, about nine tenths being singletons. The specimen comprised CD4+ T cells from peripheral blood mononuclear cells, sampled in the first trimester of pregnancy. The TCR comes from a female donor in good health, enrolled as a control in a pregnancy study. This sequence joins TRBV18 and TRBJ1-5; D may be TRBD1 (6 bases). The CDR3 here is CASQQGNQPQHF. The CDR3 DNA is TGTGCCAGCCAACAGGGAAATCAGCCCCAGCATTTT.